Shown below are 5 T cell receptor beta chains from a single sample sequenced in a study of blood T cell repertoires in COVID-19. Clones were sequenced by immunoSEQ multiplex PCR, and TCRdb holds only the in-frame ones, with some missing. This sample has around 280,000 clones, with around 89% found just once. Sequencing input: PBMCs or T cells enriched from blood (not recorded which). The receptors were sampled from a woman aged 18-29 years with acute COVID-19.

V and J are TRBV5-4 and TRBJ2-7; 13 positions agree with TRBD2. Trimming at V came to 3 bases and at J to 0 bases, leaving 3 bases not matched to a gene. Germline assignment: CDR1 SGHNT and CDR2 YYREEE (reference sequence). The CDR3 contains 16 residues. DNA for the CDR3: TGTGCCAGCAGCTCCAGGACTAGCGGGAGCTCCTACGAGCAGTACTTC. Translating gives CASSSRTSGSSYEQYF.

Only one count was recorded for this clone. The chain recombines TRBV24-1 with TRBJ2-3; D gene unclear. V lost 5 bases to trimming and J lost 0 bases, with 5 bases between them. CDR1 is KGHDR, CDR2 SFDVKD, per germline. This CDR3 spans 13 amino acids. The chain's CDR3 is CATSAGSTDTQYF. The CDR3, as DNA: TGTGCCACCAGTGCCGGGAGCACAGATACGCAGTATTTT.

This rearrangement joins TRBV6-5 to TRBJ2-5, with 13 positions matching TRBD2. Germline lookup yields CDR1 MNHEY and CDR2 SVGAGI. The ends lost 9 bases at V and 5 bases at J; junction bases unmatched: 6. The CDR3 extends over 14 amino acids. In DNA form, the CDR3 reads TGTGCCAGTTGGACTAGCGGGAGAGGTGAGACCCAGTACTTC. It yields the protein CASWTSGRGETQYF.

The chain links TRBV2 to TRBJ1-1; no definite D call. The germline V and J ends were trimmed by 4 bases and 1 base, with 10 bases remaining between them. This CDR3 has 14 amino acids. Germline CDR1 SNHLY, CDR2 FYNNEI. CDR3 bases: TGTGCCAGCAGTGGGCCCGGGTGGAACACTGAAGCTTTCTTT. Translation: CASSGPGWNTEAFF.

The J gene is TRBJ2-7, the V gene TRBV6-5; 8 bases map to TRBD1. The V gene end was trimmed by 7 bases and the J gene end by 2 bases; junction bases not matched to a gene: 4. CDR3 length: 13 residues. Germline V gives CDR1 MNHEY, CDR2 SVGAGI. CDR3 nucleotide sequence: TGTGCCAGCAACCGACAGGGGCCCTACGAGCAGTACTTC. Protein sequence: CASNRQGPYEQYF.